This T cell receptor (beta chain) was identified during a study of early T cells in non-severe SARS-CoV-2 infection. One entry per CDR3 protein, called by TCRdb with MiXCR from the 5' RACE reads. The repertoire includes 45,000 or so distinct CDR3 sequences, around a quarter of them detected once, and around 5% sits in the top ten. Here the sequenced sample was whole blood, taken at baseline. This clonotype originated in an adult who was a healthcare worker with PCR-confirmed SARS-CoV-2 infection or an uninfected control (not recorded which).

The CDR3 coding sequence is TGCAGTGCTGGACCCCGGGCGGAGACCCAGTACTTC. Translation gives CSAGPRAETQYF. The V gene is TRBV20-1, the J gene TRBJ2-5; D gene ambiguous. The V gene lost 5 bases and the J gene lost 5 bases, with 12 bases spanning the gap. The germline V gene encodes CDR1 DFQATT and CDR2 SNEGSKA (reference sequence). The CDR3 consists of 12 residues.